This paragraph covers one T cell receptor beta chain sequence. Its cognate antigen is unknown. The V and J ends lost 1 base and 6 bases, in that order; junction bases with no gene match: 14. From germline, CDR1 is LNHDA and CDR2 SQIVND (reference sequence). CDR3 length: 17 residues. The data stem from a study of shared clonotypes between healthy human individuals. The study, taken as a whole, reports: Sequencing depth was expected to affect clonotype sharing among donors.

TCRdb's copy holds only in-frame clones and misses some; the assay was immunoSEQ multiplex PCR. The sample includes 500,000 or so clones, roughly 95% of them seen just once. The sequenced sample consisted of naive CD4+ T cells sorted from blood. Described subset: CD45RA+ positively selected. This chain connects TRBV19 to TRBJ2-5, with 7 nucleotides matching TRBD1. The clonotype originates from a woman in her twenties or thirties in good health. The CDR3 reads CASSIGSLQGQRKTQYF. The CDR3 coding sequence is TGTGCCAGTAGTATAGGCAGCCTCCAGGGACAGCGAAAGACCCAGTACTTC.